This T cell receptor (beta chain) emerged from a study of OX40 agonist ivuxolimab in advanced cancers. Study in general: Ivuxolimab, an antibody acting as an agonist of OX40 (CD134), was used to treat patients. A history of anti-PD-1, anti-PD-L1 or anti-CTLA-4 therapy was acceptable, and over 35% had some.

TCRdb's copy holds only in-frame clones and misses some; the assay was immunoSEQ multiplex PCR. The sample yields about 9,700 clones, around 70% seen once. On this clone itself: Antigen specificity is unknown.

The germline V gene encodes CDR1 SEHNR and CDR2 FQNEAQ (reference sequence). V lost 5 bases to trimming and J lost 1 base, with 17 bases between them. This CDR3 spans 16 amino acids. General study points: With doses of 0.1 to 3.0 mg/kg, CD4+ and CD8+ blood T cells had undergone clonal expansion by week 6. More expanded clones were found, on average, in CD8+ than in CD4+ T cells.

The source of this sequence is an adult with an advanced solid tumor such as melanoma, head and neck, liver or kidney cancer. The sequencing used CD4+ or CD8+ T cells sorted from blood, collected in a trial of the OX40 agonist ivuxolimab. This chain links TRBV7-9 with TRBJ2-5; D is perhaps TRBD2 (7 bases). Here the CDR3 reads CASSRGGLAAQETQYF. CDR3 nucleotide sequence: TGTGCCAGCAGCAGAGGGGGGCTAGCGGCCCAAGAGACCCAGTACTTC.